This T cell receptor (beta chain) derives from a study of cytomegalovirus exposure and HLA in healthy donors. Broader study findings: Only CMV serostatus was available as immune exposure information. According to the study, 160 or so TCR beta chains were cytomegalovirus-associated.

In the PCR, 60 Vbeta and 13 Jbeta primers were used. This table comes from immunoSEQ multiplex PCR, and its TCRdb copy is limited to in-frame clones, with some not included. This sample has approximately 170,000 clones, with 75% to 90% found just once. With regard to this clone: Its antigen is undetermined.

This receptor was identified in a human donor in good health. The sample taken for sequencing was PBMCs.

In nucleotides, the CDR3 is TGTGCCAGCAGCCTCGGGACTAGCGGACCCACAGATACGCAGTATTTT. This encodes CASSLGTSGPTDTQYF. The chain couples TRBV9 to TRBJ2-3; TRBD2 aligns across 11 bases. The CDR3 has 16 amino acids. V gave up 4 bases and J gave up 2 bases; unmatched junction bases: 6. CDR1 is SGDLS and CDR2 is YYNGEE in the germline V gene.